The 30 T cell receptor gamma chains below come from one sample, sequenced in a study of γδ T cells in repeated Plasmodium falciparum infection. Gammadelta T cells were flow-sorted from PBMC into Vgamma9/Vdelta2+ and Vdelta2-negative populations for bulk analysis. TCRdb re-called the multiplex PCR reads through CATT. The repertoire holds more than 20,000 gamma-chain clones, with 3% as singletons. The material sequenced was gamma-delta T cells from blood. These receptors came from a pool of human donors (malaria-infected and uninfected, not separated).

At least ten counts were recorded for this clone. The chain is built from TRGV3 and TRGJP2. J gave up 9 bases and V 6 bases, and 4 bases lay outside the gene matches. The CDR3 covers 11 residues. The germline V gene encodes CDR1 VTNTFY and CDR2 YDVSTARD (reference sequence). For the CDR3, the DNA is TGTGCCACCTGGCTTAATTGGATCAAGACGTTT. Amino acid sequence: CATWLNWIKTF.

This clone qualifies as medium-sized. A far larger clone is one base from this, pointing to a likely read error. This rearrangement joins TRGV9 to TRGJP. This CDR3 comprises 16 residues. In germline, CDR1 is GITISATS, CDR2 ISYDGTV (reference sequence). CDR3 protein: CALWEVKESGKKIKVF. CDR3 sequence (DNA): TGTGCCTTGTGGGAGGTGAAAGAGTCGGGCAAAAAAATCAAGGTATTT.

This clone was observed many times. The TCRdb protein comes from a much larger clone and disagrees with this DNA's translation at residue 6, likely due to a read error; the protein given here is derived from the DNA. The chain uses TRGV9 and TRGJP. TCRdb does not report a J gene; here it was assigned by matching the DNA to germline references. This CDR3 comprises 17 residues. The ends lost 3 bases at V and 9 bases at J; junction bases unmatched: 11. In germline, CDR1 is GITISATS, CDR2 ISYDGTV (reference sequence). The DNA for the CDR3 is TGTGCCTTGTGGGAGATGCAAGGGGGGTTGGGCAAAAAAATCAAGGTATTT. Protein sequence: CALWEMQGGLGKKIKVF.

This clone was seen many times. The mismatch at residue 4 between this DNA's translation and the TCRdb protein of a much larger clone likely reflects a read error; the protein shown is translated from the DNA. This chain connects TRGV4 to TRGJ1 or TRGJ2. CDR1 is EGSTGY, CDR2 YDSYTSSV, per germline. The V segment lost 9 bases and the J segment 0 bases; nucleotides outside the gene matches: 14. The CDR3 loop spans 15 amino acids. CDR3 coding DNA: TGTGCCACCCGGAAATCTGAAACGAATTATTATAAGAAACTCTTT. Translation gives CATRKSETNYYKKLF.

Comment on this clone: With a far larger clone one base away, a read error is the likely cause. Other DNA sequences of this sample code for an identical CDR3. This chain's CDR3 is CALWEVHYGLGNYYKKLF. Here the CDR3 DNA reads TGTGCCTTGTGGGAAGTGCACTATGGACTAGGGAATTATTATAAGAAACTCTTT. This sequence joins TRGV9 and TRGJ1 or TRGJ2. TCRdb offers no J gene call, so here the DNA was matched to germline to obtain one. Germline lookup yields CDR1 GITISATS and CDR2 ISYDGTV (reference sequence). The V gene end was trimmed by 4 bases and the J gene end by 0 bases; junction bases not matched to a gene: 18. CDR3 size: 18 residues.

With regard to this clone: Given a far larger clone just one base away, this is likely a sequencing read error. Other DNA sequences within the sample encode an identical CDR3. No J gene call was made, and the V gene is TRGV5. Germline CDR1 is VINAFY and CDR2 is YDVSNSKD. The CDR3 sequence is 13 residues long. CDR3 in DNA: TGTGCCACCTGGGAGTTCTCGGGATATAAGAAGCTCTTT. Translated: CATWEFSGYKKLF.

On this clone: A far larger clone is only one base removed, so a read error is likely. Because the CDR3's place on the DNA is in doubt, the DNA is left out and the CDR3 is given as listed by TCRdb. CDR3 amino acids: CALWEARADRIIIRNSLAVEQHLLSQVSIGRIQHF. The V gene is given as TRGV9, and no J gene call is available. Germline V lookup: CDR1 GITISATS, CDR2 ISYDGTV (reference sequence). The CDR3 sequence runs 35 residues, both termini included.

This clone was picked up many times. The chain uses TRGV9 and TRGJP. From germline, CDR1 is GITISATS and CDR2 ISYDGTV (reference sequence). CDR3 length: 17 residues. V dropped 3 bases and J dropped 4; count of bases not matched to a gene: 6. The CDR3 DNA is TGTGCCTTGTGGGAGACTACTCAAGAGTTGGGCAAAAAAATCAAGGTATTT. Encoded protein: CALWETTQELGKKIKVF.

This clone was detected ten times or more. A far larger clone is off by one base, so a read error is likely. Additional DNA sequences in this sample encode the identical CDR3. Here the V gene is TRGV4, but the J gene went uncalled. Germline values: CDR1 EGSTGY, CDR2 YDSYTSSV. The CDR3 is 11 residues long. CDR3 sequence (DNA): TGTGCCACCATGAATTATTATAAGAAGCTCTTT. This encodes CATMNYYKKLF.

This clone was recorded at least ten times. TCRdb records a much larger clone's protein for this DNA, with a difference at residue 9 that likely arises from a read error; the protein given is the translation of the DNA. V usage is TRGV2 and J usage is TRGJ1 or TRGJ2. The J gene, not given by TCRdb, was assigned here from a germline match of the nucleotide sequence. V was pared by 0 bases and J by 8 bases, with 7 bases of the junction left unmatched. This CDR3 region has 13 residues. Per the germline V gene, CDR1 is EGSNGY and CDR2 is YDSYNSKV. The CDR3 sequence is CATWDGLFDKKLF. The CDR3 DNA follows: TGTGCCACCTGGGACGGGCTTTTTGATAAGAAACTCTTT.

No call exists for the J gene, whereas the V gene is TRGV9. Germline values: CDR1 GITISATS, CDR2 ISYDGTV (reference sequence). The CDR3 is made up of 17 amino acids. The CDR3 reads CALWEVSPILFYYKRLF. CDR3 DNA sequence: TGTGCCTTGTGGGAGGTATCCCCAATACTCTTTTATTATAAGAGACTCTTT.

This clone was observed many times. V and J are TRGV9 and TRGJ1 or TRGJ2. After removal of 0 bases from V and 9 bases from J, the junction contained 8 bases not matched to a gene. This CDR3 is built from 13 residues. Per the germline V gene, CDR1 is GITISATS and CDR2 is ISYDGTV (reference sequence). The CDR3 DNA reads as TGTGCCTTGTGGGAGGTGCACTGTTGTAAGAAACTCTTT. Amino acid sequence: CALWEVHCCKKLF.

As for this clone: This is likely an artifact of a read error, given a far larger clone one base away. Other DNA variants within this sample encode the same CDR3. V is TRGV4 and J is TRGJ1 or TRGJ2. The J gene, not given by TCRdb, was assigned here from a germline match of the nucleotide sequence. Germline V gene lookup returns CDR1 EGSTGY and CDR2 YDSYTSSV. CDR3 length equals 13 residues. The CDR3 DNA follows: TGTGCCACATGGGATGGGGAACTTTATAAGAAACTCTTT. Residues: CATWDGELYKKLF.

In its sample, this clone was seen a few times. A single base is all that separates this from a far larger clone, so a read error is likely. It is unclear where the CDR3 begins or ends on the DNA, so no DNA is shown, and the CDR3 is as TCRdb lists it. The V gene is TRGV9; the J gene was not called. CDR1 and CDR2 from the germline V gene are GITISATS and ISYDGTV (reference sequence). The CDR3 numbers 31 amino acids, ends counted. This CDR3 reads CALWEAIIIRNSLAVEQHLLSQVSIGRIQHF.

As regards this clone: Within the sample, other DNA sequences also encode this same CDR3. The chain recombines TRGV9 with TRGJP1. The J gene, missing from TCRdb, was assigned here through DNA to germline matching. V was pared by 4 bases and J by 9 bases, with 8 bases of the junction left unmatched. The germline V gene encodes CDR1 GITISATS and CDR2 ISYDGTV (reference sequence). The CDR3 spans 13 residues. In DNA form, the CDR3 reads TGTGCCTTGTGGGAAGAATTCCGTTGGTTCAAGATATTT. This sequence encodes CALWEEFRWFKIF.

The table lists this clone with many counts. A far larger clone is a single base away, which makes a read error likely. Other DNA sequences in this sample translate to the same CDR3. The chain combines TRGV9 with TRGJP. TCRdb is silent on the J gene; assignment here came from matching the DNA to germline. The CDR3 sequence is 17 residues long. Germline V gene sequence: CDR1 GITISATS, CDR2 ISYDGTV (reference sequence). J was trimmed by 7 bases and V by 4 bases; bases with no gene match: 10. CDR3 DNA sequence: TGTGCCTTGTGGGAAGTGACTGGTGAGTTGGGCAAAAAAATCAAGGTATTT. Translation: CALWEVTGELGKKIKVF.

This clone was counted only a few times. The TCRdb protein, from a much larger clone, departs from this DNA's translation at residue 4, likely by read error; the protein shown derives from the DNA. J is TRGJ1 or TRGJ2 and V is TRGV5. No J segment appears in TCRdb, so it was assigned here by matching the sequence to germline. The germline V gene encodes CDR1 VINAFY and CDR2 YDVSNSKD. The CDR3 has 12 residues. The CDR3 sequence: CATRDRYYKKLF. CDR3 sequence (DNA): TGTGCCACCCGGGACAGATATTATAAGAAACTCTTT.

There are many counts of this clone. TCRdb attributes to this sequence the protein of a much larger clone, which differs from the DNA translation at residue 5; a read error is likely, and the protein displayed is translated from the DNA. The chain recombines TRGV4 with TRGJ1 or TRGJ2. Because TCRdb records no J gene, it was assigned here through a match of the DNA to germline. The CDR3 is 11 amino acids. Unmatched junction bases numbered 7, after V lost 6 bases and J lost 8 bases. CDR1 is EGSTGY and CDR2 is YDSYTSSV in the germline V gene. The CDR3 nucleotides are TGTGCCACCTGGATTACCAATAAGAAACTCTTT. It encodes CATWITNKKLF.

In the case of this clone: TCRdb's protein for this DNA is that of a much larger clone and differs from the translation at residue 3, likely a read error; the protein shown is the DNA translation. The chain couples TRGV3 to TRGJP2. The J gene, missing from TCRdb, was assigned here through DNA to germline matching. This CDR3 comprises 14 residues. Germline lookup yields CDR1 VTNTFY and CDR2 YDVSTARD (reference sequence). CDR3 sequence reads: CAAWTGRGDWIKTF. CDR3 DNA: TGTGCCGCCTGGACAGGCCGTGGTGATTGGATCAAGACGTTT.

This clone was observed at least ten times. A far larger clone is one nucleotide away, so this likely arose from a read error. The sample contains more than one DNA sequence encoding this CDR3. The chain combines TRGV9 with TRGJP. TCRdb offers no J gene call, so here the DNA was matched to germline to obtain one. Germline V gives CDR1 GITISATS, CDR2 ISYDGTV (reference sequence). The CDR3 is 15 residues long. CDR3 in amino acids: CALWLRELGKKIKVF. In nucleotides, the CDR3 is TGTGCCCTGTGGCTTCGGGAGTTGGGCAAAAAAATCAAGGTATTT.

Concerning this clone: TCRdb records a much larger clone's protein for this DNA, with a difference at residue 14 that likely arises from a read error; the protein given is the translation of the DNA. CDR3 amino acids: CALWEVHYGLGNYHKKLF. The CDR3 DNA reads TGTGCCTTGTGGGAGGTGCACTATGGACTAGGGAATTATCATAAGAAACTCTTT. The rearrangement links TRGV9 to TRGJ1 or TRGJ2. Matching the DNA to germline supplied the J gene, which TCRdb does not give. The germline gives CDR1 GITISATS, CDR2 ISYDGTV (reference sequence). The CDR3 sequence is 18 residues long.

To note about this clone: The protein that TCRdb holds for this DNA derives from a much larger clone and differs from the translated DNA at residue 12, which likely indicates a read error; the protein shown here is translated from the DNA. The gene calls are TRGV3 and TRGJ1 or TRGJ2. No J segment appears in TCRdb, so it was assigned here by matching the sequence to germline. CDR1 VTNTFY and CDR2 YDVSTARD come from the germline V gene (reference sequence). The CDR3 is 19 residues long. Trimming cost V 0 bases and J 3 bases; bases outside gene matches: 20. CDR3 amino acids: CATWDRRGIGPEVYYKKLF. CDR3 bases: TGTGCCACCTGGGACAGGCGTGGGATAGGGCCGGAGGTTTATTATAAGAAACTCTTT.

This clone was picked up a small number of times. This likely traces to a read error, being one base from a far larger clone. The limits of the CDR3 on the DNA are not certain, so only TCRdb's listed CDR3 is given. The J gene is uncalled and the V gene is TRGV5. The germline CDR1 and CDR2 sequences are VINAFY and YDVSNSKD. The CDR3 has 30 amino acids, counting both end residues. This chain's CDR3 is CATWDSRVRNSLAVEQHLLSQVSIGRIQHF.

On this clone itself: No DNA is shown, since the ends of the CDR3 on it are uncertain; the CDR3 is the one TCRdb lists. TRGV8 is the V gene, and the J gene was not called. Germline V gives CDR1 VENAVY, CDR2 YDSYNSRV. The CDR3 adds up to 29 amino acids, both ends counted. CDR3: CATWDDIRNSLAVEQHLLSQVSIGRIQHF.

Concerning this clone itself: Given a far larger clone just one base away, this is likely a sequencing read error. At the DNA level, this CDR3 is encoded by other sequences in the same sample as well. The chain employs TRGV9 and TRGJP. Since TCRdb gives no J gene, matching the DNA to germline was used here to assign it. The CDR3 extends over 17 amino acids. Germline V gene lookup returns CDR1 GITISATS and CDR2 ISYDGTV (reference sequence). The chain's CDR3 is CALWEFLKELGKKIKVF. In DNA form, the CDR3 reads TGTGCCTTATGGGAATTCTTGAAAGAGTTGGGCAAAAAAATCAAGGTATTT.

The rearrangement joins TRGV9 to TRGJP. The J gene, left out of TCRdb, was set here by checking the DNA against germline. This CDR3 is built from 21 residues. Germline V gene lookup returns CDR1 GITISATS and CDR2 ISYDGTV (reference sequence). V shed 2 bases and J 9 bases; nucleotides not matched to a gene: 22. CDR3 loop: CALWEGQPEGRRGLGKKIKVF. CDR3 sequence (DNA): TGTGCCTTGTGGGAGGGCCAGCCCGAAGGAAGAAGAGGGTTGGGCAAAAAAATCAAGGTATTT.

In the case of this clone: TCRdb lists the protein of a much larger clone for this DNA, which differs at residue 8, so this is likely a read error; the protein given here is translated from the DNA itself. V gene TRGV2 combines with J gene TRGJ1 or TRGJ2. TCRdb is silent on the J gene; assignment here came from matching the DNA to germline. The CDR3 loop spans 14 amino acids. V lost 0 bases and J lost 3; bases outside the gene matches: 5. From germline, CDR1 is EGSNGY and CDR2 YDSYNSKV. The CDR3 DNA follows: TGTGCCACCTGGGACGGGGTAAGTTATTATAAGAAACTCTTT. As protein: CATWDGVSYYKKLF.

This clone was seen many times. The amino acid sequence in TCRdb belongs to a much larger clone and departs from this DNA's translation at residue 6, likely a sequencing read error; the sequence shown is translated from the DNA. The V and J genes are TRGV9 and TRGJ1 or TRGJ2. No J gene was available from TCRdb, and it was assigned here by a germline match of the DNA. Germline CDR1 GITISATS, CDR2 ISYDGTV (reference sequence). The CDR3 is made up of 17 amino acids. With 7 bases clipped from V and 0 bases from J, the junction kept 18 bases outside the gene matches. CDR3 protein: CALCLRNRQPNYYKKLF. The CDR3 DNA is TGTGCCTTGTGTCTCCGCAACCGACAACCGAATTATTATAAGAAACTCTTT.

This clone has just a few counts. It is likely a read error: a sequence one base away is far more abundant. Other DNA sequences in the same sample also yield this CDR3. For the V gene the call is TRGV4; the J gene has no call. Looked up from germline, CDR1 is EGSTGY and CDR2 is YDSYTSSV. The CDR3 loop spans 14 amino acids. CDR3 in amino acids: CATWQKSSDWIKTF. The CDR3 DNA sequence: TGTGCCACCTGGCAAAAGAGTAGTGATTGGATCAAGACATTT.

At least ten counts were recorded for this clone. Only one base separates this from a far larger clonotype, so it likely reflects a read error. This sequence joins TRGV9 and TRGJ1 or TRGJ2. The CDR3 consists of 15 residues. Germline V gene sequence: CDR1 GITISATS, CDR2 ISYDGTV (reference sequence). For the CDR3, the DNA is TGTGCCCTGTGGGAGGTGCAGGGGCTTTGTTATAAGAAACTCTTT. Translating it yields CALWEVQGLCYKKLF.